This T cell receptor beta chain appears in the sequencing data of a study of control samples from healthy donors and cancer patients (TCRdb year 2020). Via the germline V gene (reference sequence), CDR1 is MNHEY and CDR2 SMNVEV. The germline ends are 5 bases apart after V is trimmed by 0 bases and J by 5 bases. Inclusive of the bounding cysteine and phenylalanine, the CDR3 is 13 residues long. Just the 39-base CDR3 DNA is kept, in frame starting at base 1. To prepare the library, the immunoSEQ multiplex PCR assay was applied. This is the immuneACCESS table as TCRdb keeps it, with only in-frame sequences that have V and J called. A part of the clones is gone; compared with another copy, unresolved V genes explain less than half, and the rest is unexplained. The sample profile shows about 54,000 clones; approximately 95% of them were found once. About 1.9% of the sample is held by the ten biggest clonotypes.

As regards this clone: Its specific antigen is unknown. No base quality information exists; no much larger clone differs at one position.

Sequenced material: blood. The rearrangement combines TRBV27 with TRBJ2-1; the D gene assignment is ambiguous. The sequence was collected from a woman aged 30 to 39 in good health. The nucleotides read TGTGCCAGCAGTTTATCCGCCGACAATGAGCAGTTCTTC. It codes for CASSLSADNEQFF.